This TCR beta chain was found in a study of blood T cell repertoires in COVID-19. Study in general: Samples representing acute and convalescent COVID-19 were sourced from the United States, Italy and Spain. Nucleic acid was either cDNA or gDNA, and it came from T cells, B-cell-depleted T cells, or PBMCs.

Methods used by the authors: Estimation of nucleated cell counts was performed using reference gene primer amplification. This table comes from immunoSEQ multiplex PCR, and its TCRdb copy is limited to in-frame clones, with some not included. V and J calls and clone size are as listed in that table; D and trimming were resolved from the DNA. The table has about 220,000 clones, about 85% seen once. Germline V gene data show CDR1 as KGHSH and CDR2 as LQKENI. CDR3 length equals 15 residues. V lost 3 bases and J lost 2, with 14 bases in between. The chain joins TRBV18 to TRBJ2-7; possible D gene TRBD1, 6 bases. The sequenced material came from peripheral blood. This TCR was recovered from a man aged 50 or older who had recovered from COVID-19. Here the CDR3 DNA reads TGTGCCAGCTCACCGACAGGTTTAAATACCTACGAGCAGTACTTC. As protein: CASSPTGLNTYEQYF.